These 20 T cell receptor beta chains share one sample of origin, sequenced in a study of cytomegalovirus exposure and HLA in healthy donors. PCR amplification relied on 60 Vbeta primers (plus 13 Jbeta primers). Here immunoSEQ multiplex PCR was the method, and the copy in TCRdb shows in-frame clones only, minus some. Here the sample spans more than 150,000 clones, around 80% being singletons. The material sequenced was PBMCs. The source is a girl between 5 and 17 years old in good health and CMV-seropositive.

The chain joins TRBV10-3 to TRBJ2-3; TRBD1 matches 8 bases. V lost 9 bases and J lost 4; bases outside the gene matches: 6. The CDR3 length is 13 residues. Germline lookup yields CDR1 ENHRY and CDR2 SYGVKD. CDR3 protein: CAIGQGGADTQYF. The CDR3 bases are TGTGCCATAGGACAGGGCGGCGCAGATACGCAGTATTTT.

This clone has a handful of counts. The rearrangement joins TRBV5-1 to TRBJ1-3; the match to TRBD1 covers 11 bases. V trimming: 4 bases; J trimming: 3 bases; junction bases outside the gene matches: 3. CDR3 size: 15 residues. Germline V gene data show CDR1 as SGHRS and CDR2 as YFSETQ. CDR3 sequence reads: CASSQDRGLGNTIYF. In DNA form, the CDR3 reads TGCGCCAGCAGCCAGGACAGGGGGCTTGGAAACACCATATATTTT.

V gene TRBV27 combines with J gene TRBJ1-2, with D possibly matching TRBD1 (5 bases). This CDR3 comprises 15 residues. V was pared by 5 bases and J by 8 bases, with 21 bases between. Germline lookup yields CDR1 MNHEY and CDR2 SMNVEV (reference sequence). CDR3: CASSRLSSSQEGYTF. The CDR3 bases are TGTGCCAGCAGTCGCCTCTCGTCTTCACAGGAGGGCTACACCTTC.

The chain carries TRBV11-2 and TRBJ2-7, with D possibly TRBD1 on 5 matching bases. This CDR3 has 17 amino acids. CDR1 and CDR2 from the germline V gene are SGHAT and FQNNGV. Trimming cost V 1 base and J 3 bases, with 19 bases left between them. CDR3: CASSLVPGFYRVYEQYF. DNA for the CDR3: TGTGCCAGCAGCTTAGTGCCAGGGTTTTACCGAGTCTACGAGCAGTACTTC.

The CDR3 DNA reads TGTGCCAGCAGCCCCAAGGGCGGCGGGAATGGCGGCTACACCTTC. Residues: CASSPKGGGNGGYTF. The gene calls are TRBV7-6 and TRBJ1-2; no clear D. Trimming shortened V by 5 bases and J by 8 bases, and 21 bases separated the two germline ends. The germline gives CDR1 SGHVS, CDR2 FNYEAQ. The CDR3 is 15 amino acids.

The chain employs TRBV6-5 and TRBJ2-7, with a possible D match to TRBD1 (7 bases). Germline loops: CDR1 MNHEY, CDR2 SVGAGI. The CDR3 extends over 15 amino acids. V dropped 2 bases and J dropped 3 bases, with 14 bases sitting between them. The chain's CDR3 is CASSYRQGGFYEQYF. CDR3 DNA sequence: TGTGCCAGCAGTTACCGACAGGGAGGCTTCTACGAGCAGTACTTC.

J is TRBJ2-6 and V is TRBV11-2, with 7 nucleotides matching TRBD1. V shed 6 bases and J 3 bases; nucleotides not matched to a gene: 2. Germline loops: CDR1 SGHAT, CDR2 FQNNGV. The CDR3 is made up of 14 amino acids. This chain's CDR3 is CASSQGDGANVLTF. The CDR3 region has the DNA TGTGCCAGCAGTCAGGGGGATGGGGCCAACGTCCTGACTTTC.

The J gene is TRBJ2-1, the V gene TRBV7-6, with TRBD2 matching 11 bases. Looked up from germline, CDR1 is SGHVS and CDR2 is FNYEAQ. V was pared by 1 base and J by 0 bases, with 5 bases of the junction left unmatched. CDR3 length: 18 residues. CDR3 region: CASSLVAGGSSSYNEQFF. The DNA for the CDR3 is TGTGCCAGCAGCTTAGTAGCGGGAGGGTCAAGCTCCTACAATGAGCAGTTCTTC.

This clone showed up just a few times. The chain is built from TRBV15 and TRBJ1-1; the match to TRBD1 covers 8 bases. Germline CDR1 reads LNHNV; CDR2 reads YYDKDF (reference sequence). The length of the CDR3 is 15 residues. The ends lost 6 bases at V and 0 bases at J; junction bases unmatched: 6. For the CDR3, the DNA is TGTGCCACCAGTCCCGGGACAGGTTTGAACACTGAAGCTTTCTTT. Its translation is CATSPGTGLNTEAFF.

The J gene is TRBJ2-1, the V gene TRBV6-4; 9 nucleotides align to TRBD2. This CDR3 comprises 15 residues. The junction had 7 bases not matched to a gene; V was cut back by 5 bases and J by 5 bases. Per germline, CDR1 MRHNA and CDR2 SNTAGT. The CDR3 sequence is CASSLDLAGNNEQFF. Here the CDR3 DNA reads TGTGCCAGCAGTCTAGACCTAGCGGGAAACAATGAGCAGTTCTTC.

The chain combines TRBV27 with TRBJ2-4; 7 nucleotides match TRBD1. Germline V lookup: CDR1 MNHEY, CDR2 SMNVEV (reference sequence). The CDR3 spans 15 residues. J gave up 8 bases and V 5 bases, and 12 bases lay outside the gene matches. CDR3 nucleotides: TGTGCCAGCAGTATACGACAGGGTTTCGTGGACATTCAGTACTTC. Residues: CASSIRQGFVDIQYF.

This chain uses TRBV2 with TRBJ2-2; 11 positions agree with TRBD2. The CDR3 is made up of 19 amino acids. Per the germline V gene, CDR1 is SNHLY and CDR2 is FYNNEI. Trimming at V came to 6 bases and at J to 5 bases, leaving 17 bases not matched to a gene. CDR3 loop: CASSQRGLAGGPGTGELFF. CDR3 nucleotide sequence: TGTGCCAGCAGCCAAAGGGGCTTAGCGGGAGGGCCTGGGACCGGGGAGCTGTTTTTT.

CDR3 in amino acids: CASSFDRDWATYEQYF. For the CDR3, the DNA is TGTGCCAGCAGCTTTGACCGGGACTGGGCCACCTACGAGCAGTACTTC. This chain joins TRBV5-4 and TRBJ2-7, with a possible D match to TRBD2 (6 bases). The germline V gene has CDR1 SGHNT and CDR2 YYREEE (reference sequence). The CDR3 is 16 residues long. Between the trimmed V and J ends, which lost 2 bases and 2 bases, there was a span of 17 bases.

The CDR3 sequence: CASSYSGDEQFF. The DNA of the CDR3 is TGTGCCAGCAGTTACTCGGGCGATGAGCAGTTCTTC. The chain employs TRBV6-5 and TRBJ2-1, with D unclear. V dropped 0 bases and J dropped 8 bases, with 5 bases sitting between them. The CDR3 consists of 12 residues. CDR1 MNHEY and CDR2 SVGAGI come from the germline V gene.

This chain connects TRBV5-6 to TRBJ1-5; D unclear. V lost 1 base and J 0 bases, leaving 11 bases between the germline ends. CDR1 is SGHDT, CDR2 YYEEEE, per germline. The CDR3 consists of 16 residues. As DNA, the CDR3 is TGTGCCAGCAGCTTGCACGGAGTTTATAGCAATCAGCCCCAGCATTTT. Translating it yields CASSLHGVYSNQPQHF.

The J gene is TRBJ2-5, the V gene TRBV6-1; TRBD2 matches 13 bases. The last part of the DNA fits TRBJ2-7 better; the J call may be wrong. The germline gives CDR1 MNHNS, CDR2 SASEGT. The CDR3 has 16 residues. CDR3 sequence reads: CASSVSGTSGIYEQYF. The CDR3 bases are TGTGCCAGCAGTGTGAGTGGGACTAGCGGGATCTACGAGCAGTACTTC.

This CDR3 is CASSLSSGEQYF. The CDR3 DNA sequence: TGTGCCAGCAGCTTATCCTCAGGGGAGCAGTACTTC. This rearrangement joins TRBV11-2 to TRBJ2-7, with D possibly matching TRBD1 (5 bases). Germline values: CDR1 SGHAT, CDR2 FQNNGV. The CDR3 length is 12 residues. V dropped 2 bases and J dropped 7 bases, with 9 bases sitting between them.

The chain uses TRBV11-2 and TRBJ2-7; 10 bases are shared with TRBD2. This CDR3 contains 17 residues. V was pared by 5 bases and J by 2 bases, with 12 bases of the junction left unmatched. Per the germline V gene, CDR1 is SGHAT and CDR2 is FQNNGV. The CDR3 coding sequence is TGTGCCAGCAGCCTCGGACTGAGCGGGAGGGCCCCCTACGAGCAGTACTTC. Protein: CASSLGLSGRAPYEQYF.

The V gene is TRBV6-5, the J gene TRBJ2-5; no reliable D call. Germline CDR1 is MNHEY and CDR2 is SVGAGI. V gave up 7 bases and J gave up 1 base, with 13 bases separating them. The CDR3 is made up of 14 amino acids. This chain's CDR3 is CASTLGGSQETQYF. Written as DNA, the CDR3 is TGTGCCAGCACCCTAGGCGGCAGCCAAGAGACCCAGTACTTC.

V and J are TRBV5-6 and TRBJ1-3, with D uncertain. The CDR3 covers 14 residues. Germline V gene lookup returns CDR1 SGHDT and CDR2 YYEEEE. V lost 3 bases and J 0 bases, leaving 7 bases between the germline ends. The CDR3: CASSSGFSGNTIYF. CDR3 in DNA: TGTGCCAGCAGCTCGGGGTTCTCTGGAAACACCATATATTTT.